The TCR beta chain described here comes from a study of cytomegalovirus exposure and HLA in healthy donors. At the level of the study: Earlier sequencing of approximately 200 million T cells yielded fewer than 140 million unique TCR beta sequences.

CDR1 is MGHRA, CDR2 YSYEKL, per germline. The CDR3 extends over 17 amino acids. The junction had 9 bases not matched to a gene; V was cut back by 0 bases and J by 3 bases. PCR used 60 Vbeta primers and 13 Jbeta primers. The data were produced by immunoSEQ multiplex PCR, yet TCRdb's version contains in-frame clones alone and is incomplete. The table includes more than 150,000 clones, roughly 83% detected once. The chain has TRBV4-1 and TRBJ2-3, with 7 bases aligning to TRBD2. The sequencing sample was made of PBMCs. This TCR came from a boy aged 5-17 years in good health and CMV-seronegative. The chain's CDR3 is CASSQEGGLAVTDTQYF. In nucleotides, the CDR3 is TGCGCCAGCAGCCAAGAAGGTGGCCTAGCGGTAACAGATACGCAGTATTTT.